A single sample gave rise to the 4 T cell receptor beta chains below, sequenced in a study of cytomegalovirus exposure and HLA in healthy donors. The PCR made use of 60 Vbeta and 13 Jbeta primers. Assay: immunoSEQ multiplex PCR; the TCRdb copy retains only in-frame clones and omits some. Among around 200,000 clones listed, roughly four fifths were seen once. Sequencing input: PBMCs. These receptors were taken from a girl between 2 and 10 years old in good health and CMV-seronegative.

DNA for the CDR3: TGTGCCATCAGCGACCCGGGACAGGGGCGATTAAACACTGAAGCTTTCTTT. It is translated as CAISDPGQGRLNTEAFF. This chain links TRBV10-3 with TRBJ1-1; 10 positions match TRBD1. V shed 6 bases and J 2 bases; nucleotides not matched to a gene: 12. The CDR3 covers 17 residues. The germline CDR1 and CDR2 sequences are ENHRY and SYGVKD.

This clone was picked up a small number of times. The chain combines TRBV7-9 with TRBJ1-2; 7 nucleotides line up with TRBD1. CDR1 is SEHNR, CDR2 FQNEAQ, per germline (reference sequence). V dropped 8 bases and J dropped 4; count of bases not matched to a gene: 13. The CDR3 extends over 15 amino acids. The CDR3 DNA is TGTGCCAGCGCCCCCGGGGACAGCTCAGTCTATGGCTACACCTTC. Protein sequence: CASAPGDSSVYGYTF.

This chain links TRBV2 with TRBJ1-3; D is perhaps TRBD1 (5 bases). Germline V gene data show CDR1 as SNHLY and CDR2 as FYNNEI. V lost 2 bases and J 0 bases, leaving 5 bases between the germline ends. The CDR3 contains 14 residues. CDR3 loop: CASSERGSGNTIYF. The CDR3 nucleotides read TGTGCCAGCAGTGAAAGGGGCTCTGGAAACACCATATATTTT.

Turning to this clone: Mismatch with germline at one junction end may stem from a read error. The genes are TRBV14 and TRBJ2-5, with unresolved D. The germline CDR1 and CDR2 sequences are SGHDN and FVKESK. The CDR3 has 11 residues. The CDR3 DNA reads TGTGCCAGCAGCCAAGATCGAACTCTTAACTTC. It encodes CASSQDRTLNF.